Reported below is one TCR beta chain. What it recognizes is unknown. The data stem from a study of cytomegalovirus exposure and HLA in healthy donors. Primers for the PCR totalled 60 Vbeta and 13 Jbeta. Assay: immunoSEQ multiplex PCR; the TCRdb copy retains only in-frame clones and omits some. The data contain tens of thousands of clones, under 85% of them singletons. Points from the study as a whole: Most observed TCR sequences were rare, whereas some public TCRs were detected in many donors. Diagnosis of cytomegalovirus status made by the classifier reportedly showed high specificity and sensitivity. The productive fraction for most TCR beta V segments was about 87% or about 30% in an earlier analysis. TCR beta chain V- and J-gene trimming was linked, in a later analysis, to a missense variant in DCLRE1C.

The germline gives CDR1 MNHEY, CDR2 SMNVEV (reference sequence). CDR3 length: 14 residues. Trimming took 4 bases from V and 5 from J, leaving 15 bases between them. The clonotype was recovered from a man younger than 40 in good health and CMV-seronegative. The V call is TRBV27, the J call TRBJ2-7; TRBD2 might be the D (6 bases). The sample comprised PBMCs. The CDR3 bases are TGTGCCAGCAGTTCGGTCAGGAGGGAGCACGAGCAGTACTTC. This translates into CASSSVRREHEQYF.